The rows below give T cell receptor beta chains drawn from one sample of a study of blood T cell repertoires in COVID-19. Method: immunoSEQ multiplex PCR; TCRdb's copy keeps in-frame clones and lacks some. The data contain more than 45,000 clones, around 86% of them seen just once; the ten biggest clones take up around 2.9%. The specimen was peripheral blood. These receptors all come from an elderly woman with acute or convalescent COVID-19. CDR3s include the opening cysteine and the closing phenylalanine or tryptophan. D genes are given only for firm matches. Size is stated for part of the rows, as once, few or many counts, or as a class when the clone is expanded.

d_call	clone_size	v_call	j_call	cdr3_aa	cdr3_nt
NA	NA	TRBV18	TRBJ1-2	CASSSRGYTPYGYTF	TGTGCCAGCTCATCAAGGGGATACACTCCCTATGGCTACACCTTC
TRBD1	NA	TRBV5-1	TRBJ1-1	CASSQTGGKRWNTEAFF	TGCGCCAGCAGCCAGACAGGGGGCAAGAGATGGAACACTGAAGCTTTCTTT
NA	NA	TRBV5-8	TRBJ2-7	CASSFPLGSSYEQYF	TGTGCCAGCAGCTTCCCACTGGGCAGCTCCTACGAGCAGTACTTC
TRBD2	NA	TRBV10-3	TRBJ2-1	CAIRAGDSYNEQFF	TGTGCCATCCGAGCGGGGGATTCCTACAATGAGCAGTTCTTC
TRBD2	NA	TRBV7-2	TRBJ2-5	CASSPGGGRETQYF	TGTGCCAGCAGCCCTGGCGGGGGGAGGGAGACCCAGTACTTC
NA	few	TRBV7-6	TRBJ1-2	CASSLGEDRHGYTF	TGTGCCAGCAGCTTAGGAGAGGACAGACATGGCTACACCTTC
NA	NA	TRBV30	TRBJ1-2	CASKGRGGYTF	TGTGCCTCGAAGGGTCGGGGTGGCTACACCTTC
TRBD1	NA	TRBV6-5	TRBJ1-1	CASSKEPGQGSEAFF	TGTGCCAGCAGTAAGGAGCCGGGACAGGGGAGTGAAGCTTTCTTT
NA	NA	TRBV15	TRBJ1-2	CATSRDLEDGYTF	TGTGCCACCAGCAGAGATCTAGAGGATGGCTACACCTTC
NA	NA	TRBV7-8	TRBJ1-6	CASNRDSKSVALHF	TGTGCCAGCAACCGGGACTCCAAAAGTGTGGCCCTCCACTTT
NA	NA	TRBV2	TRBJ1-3	CASSEVAGQRNTIYF	TGTGCCAGCAGTGAAGTTGCAGGACAGCGAAACACCATATATTTT
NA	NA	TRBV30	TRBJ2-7	CAWRDSGPEQYF	TGTGCCTGGAGGGATTCAGGGCCCGAGCAGTACTTC
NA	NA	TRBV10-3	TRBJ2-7	CAISEQGLPEQYF	TGTGCCATCAGTGAACAGGGCCTACCCGAGCAGTACTTC
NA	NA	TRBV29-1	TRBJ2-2	CTAHGYTGELFF	TGCACCGCACACGGGTATACCGGGGAGCTGTTTTTT
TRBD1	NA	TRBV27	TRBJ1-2	CASSSDRVYGYTF	TGTGCCAGCAGTTCGGACAGGGTGTATGGCTACACCTTC
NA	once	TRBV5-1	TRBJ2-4	CASSLGQGSKNIQYF	TGCGCCAGCAGCTTGGGTCAGGGATCCAAAAACATTCAGTACTTC
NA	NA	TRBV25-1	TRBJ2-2	CASRHGGPRTGELFF	TGTGCCAGCAGGCACGGGGGGCCGAGGACCGGGGAGCTGTTTTTT
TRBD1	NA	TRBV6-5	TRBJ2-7	CASSIDRVSYEQYF	TGTGCCAGCAGTATCGACAGGGTCTCCTACGAGCAGTACTTC
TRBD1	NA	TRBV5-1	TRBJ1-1	CASRSGGNTEAFF	TGCGCCAGCAGGTCAGGGGGCAACACTGAAGCTTTCTTT
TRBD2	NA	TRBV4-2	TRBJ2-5	CASSQAGGAQETQYF	TGTGCCAGCAGCCAAGCGGGGGGGGCCCAAGAGACCCAGTACTTC
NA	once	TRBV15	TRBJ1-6	CATSREGSSYNSPLHF	TGTGCCACCAGCAGAGAGGGGAGCTCCTATAATTCACCCCTCCACTTT
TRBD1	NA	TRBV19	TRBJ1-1	CASSMGTDMNTEAFF	TGTGCCAGTAGTATGGGGACAGACATGAACACTGAAGCTTTCTTT
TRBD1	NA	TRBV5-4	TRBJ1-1	CASSLGQGERVLTEAFF	TGTGCCAGCAGCTTGGGACAGGGGGAAAGGGTTCTCACTGAAGCTTTCTTT
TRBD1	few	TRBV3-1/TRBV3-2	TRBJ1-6	CASSQDRGNNSPLHF	TGTGCCAGCTCCCAGGACAGGGGGAATAATTCACCCCTCCACTTT
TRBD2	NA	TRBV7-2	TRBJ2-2	CASVESGGYTGELFF	TGTGCCAGCGTGGAAAGCGGGGGGTACACCGGGGAGCTGTTTTTT
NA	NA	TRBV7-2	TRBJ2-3	CASSQRDKGADTQYF	TGTGCCAGCAGTCAAAGGGACAAGGGAGCAGATACGCAGTATTTT
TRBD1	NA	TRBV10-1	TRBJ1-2	CASSDNNRDRVNGYTF	TGCGCCAGCAGTGATAATAACCGGGACAGGGTAAATGGCTACACCTTC
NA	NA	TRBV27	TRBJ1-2	CASRPGVGEGYGYTF	TGTGCCAGCAGACCCGGGGTGGGCGAGGGCTATGGCTACACCTTC
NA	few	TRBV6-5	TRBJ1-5	CASSYGGGQPQHF	TGTGCCAGCAGTTACGGGGGAGGGCAGCCCCAGCATTTT
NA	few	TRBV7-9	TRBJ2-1	CASSPDSYNEQFF	TGTGCCAGCAGCCCCGACAGTTACAATGAGCAGTTCTTC
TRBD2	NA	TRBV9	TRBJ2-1	CASSVRRTSGDNEQFF	TGTGCCAGCAGCGTACGACGAACTAGCGGTGACAATGAGCAGTTCTTC
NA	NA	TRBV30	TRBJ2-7	CAWSAQGWEQYF	TGTGCCTGGAGTGCCCAGGGGTGGGAGCAGTACTTC
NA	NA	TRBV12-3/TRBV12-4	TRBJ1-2	CASSLGGERVTF	TGTGCCAGCAGTTTAGGGGGGGAACGGGTTACCTTC
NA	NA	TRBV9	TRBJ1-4	CASSVGGATNEKLFF	TGTGCCAGCAGCGTAGGCGGGGCAACTAATGAAAAACTGTTTTTT
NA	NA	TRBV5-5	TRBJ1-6	CASSPRVVNSPLHF	TGTGCCAGCAGCCCCAGGGTAGTGAATTCACCCCTCCACTTT
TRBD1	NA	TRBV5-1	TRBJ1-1	CASSLAAGQGYTEAFF	TGCGCCAGCAGCTTGGCCGCTGGACAGGGTTACACTGAAGCTTTCTTT
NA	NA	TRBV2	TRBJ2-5	CASSEIRGGETQYF	TGTGCCAGCAGTGAGATCCGGGGTGGGGAGACCCAGTACTTC
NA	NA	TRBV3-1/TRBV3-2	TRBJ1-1	CASSLAPMNTEAFF	TGTGCCAGCAGCCTAGCCCCTATGAACACTGAAGCTTTCTTT
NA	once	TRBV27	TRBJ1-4	CASSPSGGVGGEKLFF	TGTGCCAGCAGCCCCTCGGGGGGCGTTGGGGGTGAAAAACTGTTTTTT
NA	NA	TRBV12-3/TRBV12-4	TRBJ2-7	CASSLALYEQYF	TGTGCCAGCAGTTTAGCCCTCTACGAGCAGTACTTC
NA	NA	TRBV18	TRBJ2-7	CASSRPGEQYF	TGTGCCAGCTCACGTCCCGGCGAGCAGTACTTC
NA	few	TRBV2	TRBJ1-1	CASSEMRPRLGEAFF	TGTGCCAGCAGTGAAATGAGGCCTCGTCTTGGGGAAGCTTTCTTT
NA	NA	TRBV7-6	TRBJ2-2	CASSFTGLRGGELFF	TGTGCCAGCAGCTTCACGGGCCTTAGGGGCGGGGAGCTGTTTTTT
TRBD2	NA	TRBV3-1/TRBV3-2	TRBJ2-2	CASKGTGGPGELFF	TGTGCCAGCAAGGGGACGGGGGGACCCGGGGAGCTGTTTTTT
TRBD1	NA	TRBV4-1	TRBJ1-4	CASSHWTGPLLEKLFF	TGCGCCAGCAGCCATTGGACAGGGCCCCTTTTGGAAAAACTGTTTTTT
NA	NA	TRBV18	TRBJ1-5	CASSAIRGEQPQHF	TGTGCCAGCTCGGCGATCAGGGGAGAACAGCCCCAGCATTTT
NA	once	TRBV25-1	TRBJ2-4	CASSSTRGREAKNIQYF	TGTGCCAGCAGTTCCACCAGGGGCAGGGAAGCCAAAAACATTCAGTACTTC
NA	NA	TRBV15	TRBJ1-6	CATSRGAGNSPLHF	TGTGCCACCAGCAGAGGGGCCGGTAATTCACCCCTCCACTTT
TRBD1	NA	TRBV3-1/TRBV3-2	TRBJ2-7	CASSPRDRGREQYF	TGTGCCAGCAGCCCGCGGGACAGGGGGCGCGAGCAGTACTTC
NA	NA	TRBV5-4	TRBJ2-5	CASTPPGQETQYF	TGTGCCAGCACCCCACCGGGCCAAGAGACCCAGTACTTC
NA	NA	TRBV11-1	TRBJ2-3	CASVKGVHSADTQYF	TGTGCCAGCGTGAAGGGGGTCCACAGCGCAGATACGCAGTATTTT
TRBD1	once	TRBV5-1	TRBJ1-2	CASSLDGTGYDYGYTF	TGCGCCAGCAGCTTGGACGGGACAGGGTATGACTATGGCTACACCTTC
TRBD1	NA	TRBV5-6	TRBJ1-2	CASSNRDRGIEGYTF	TGTGCCAGCAGCAACCGGGACAGGGGGATTGAGGGCTACACCTTC
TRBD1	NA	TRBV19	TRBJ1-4	CASSRGQATRGEKLFF	TGTGCCAGTAGTAGGGGACAGGCGACTAGGGGTGAAAAACTGTTTTTT